This TCR beta chain was sequenced during a study of human T cells and chemical hapten exposure. The time point: patch test 1, 2 weeks after DPC sensitization. Treatment reported: therapeutic diphenylcyclopropenone sensitization with weekly scalp DPC. The J segment lost 10 bases and the V segment lost 1 base, leaving 7 bases of the junction unmatched. The CDR3 sequence is 14 residues long. Germline loops: CDR1 MNHEY, CDR2 SMNVEV (reference sequence). This clonotype was observed many times. TCRdb recomputed calls from the RACE reads with MiXCR, one row per CDR3 protein. The sample holds 80,000 to 95,000 distinct CDR3 sequences, roughly 10% seen once.

This specimen was whole blood, taken in connection with sensitization to the hapten diphenylcyclopropenone (DPC). This receptor was obtained from a woman between 50 and 59 years old with alopecia areata. Some clones in this sample may be carry-over from other donors' samples. This sequence joins TRBV27 and TRBJ2-5, with 9 bases that match TRBD1. CDR3 nucleotide sequence: TGTGCCAGCAGTTTATTTTCGGGACAGGGTTTCCAGTACTTC. As protein: CASSLFSGQGFQYF.